One sample yielded the 32 T cell receptor beta chains listed below, sequenced in a study of blood T cell repertoires in COVID-19. Sequencing used immunoSEQ multiplex PCR; TCRdb keeps in-frame clones, though not all of them. The sample has over 120,000 clones; approximately 87% are singletons. Sample: peripheral blood. These TCRs come from a human donor in a cohort sampled during active COVID-19.

As DNA, the CDR3 is TGTGCCACCAGCAGAGGGGGGGGAGCTTTCTTT. Protein product: CATSRGGGAFF. The chain combines TRBV15 with TRBJ1-1, with a tentative D call TRBD1 (5 bases). V dropped 1 base and J dropped 10 bases, with 7 bases sitting between them. The germline V gene has CDR1 LNHNV and CDR2 YYDKDF (reference sequence). CDR3 size: 11 residues.

The genes are TRBV5-1 and TRBJ1-3; D uncertain. With 0 bases removed from V and 4 bases from J, the gap between germline ends came to 11 bases. Germline-derived CDR1 and CDR2 are SGHRS and YFSETQ. The CDR3 extends over 15 amino acids. Written as DNA, the CDR3 is TGCGCCAGCAGCTTGGACACCTCCCAAGGAAACACCATATATTTT. Its protein product is CASSLDTSQGNTIYF.

The V call is TRBV9, the J call TRBJ2-1; perhaps TRBD2 as D (5 bases). Trimming removed 4 bases at V and 10 bases at J, with 24 bases between. Germline assignment: CDR1 SGDLS and CDR2 YYNGEE. This CDR3 has 16 amino acids. CDR3 region: CASSPRVGDGRGEQFF. CDR3 nucleotide sequence: TGTGCCAGCAGCCCCCGCGTGGGAGACGGACGTGGCGAGCAGTTCTTC.

Here the CDR3 DNA reads TGTGCCAGCAGTTCAGGGATCCTTATGTCTGGCTACACCTTC. As protein: CASSSGILMSGYTF. The chain has TRBV27 and TRBJ1-2; D might be TRBD1 (5 bases). The length of the CDR3 is 14 residues. V dropped 4 bases and J dropped 7 bases, with 16 bases sitting between them. Germline CDR1 and CDR2: MNHEY and SMNVEV (reference sequence).

J is TRBJ1-2 and V is TRBV6-2 or TRBV6-3, with TRBD1 as a possible D gene (6 bases). In germline, CDR1 is MNHEY, CDR2 SVGEGT. Trimming shortened V by 2 bases and J by 10 bases, and 23 bases separated the two germline ends. CDR3 length: 16 residues. The CDR3 spells CASSYDLKDSLLVYTF. The DNA for the CDR3 is TGTGCCAGCAGTTACGACCTTAAGGACAGTCTTCTTGTCTACACCTTC.

This chain links TRBV27 with TRBJ2-3, with 8 bases that match TRBD2. From germline, CDR1 is MNHEY and CDR2 SMNVEV (reference sequence). CDR3 size: 18 residues. The junction had 16 bases not matched to a gene; V was cut back by 6 bases and J by 2 bases. The CDR3 nucleotides are TGTGCCAGCAGCAGAACGCCCAGTAGCGGGGCTACCACAGATACGCAGTATTTT. It yields the protein CASSRTPSSGATTDTQYF.

The chain joins TRBV19 to TRBJ2-3; 8 bases are shared with TRBD2. Germline CDR1 reads LNHDA; CDR2 reads SQIVND (reference sequence). The CDR3 runs 15 residues. After removal of 6 bases from V and 6 bases from J, the junction contained 11 bases not matched to a gene. CDR3 amino acids: CASSAAGGSLDTQYF. In nucleotides, the CDR3 is TGTGCCAGTAGCGCCGCGGGGGGCTCCCTGGATACGCAGTATTTT.

This chain links TRBV6-2 or TRBV6-3 with TRBJ1-1, with TRBD1 matching over 7 bases. Trimming cost V 2 bases and J 2 bases; bases outside gene matches: 2. The CDR3 is 14 amino acids. Looked up from germline, CDR1 is MNHEY and CDR2 is SVGEGT. The CDR3 nucleotides are TGTGCCAGCAGTTACGGGACAGAAAACACTGAAGCTTTCTTT. Protein product: CASSYGTENTEAFF.

CDR3 loop: CASSDRVGTDTQYF. CDR3 in DNA: TGTGCCAGTAGTGACAGGGTTGGAACAGATACGCAGTATTTT. The V and J genes are TRBV19 and TRBJ2-3; 7 nucleotides agree with TRBD1. Germline V gene data show CDR1 as LNHDA and CDR2 as SQIVND (reference sequence). J was trimmed by 3 bases and V by 5 bases; bases with no gene match: 5. The CDR3 sequence is 14 residues long.

In this sample, this clone turned up once. The chain is built from TRBV5-5 and TRBJ1-6; 8 bases are shared with TRBD1. The CDR3 has 15 amino acids. Trimming at V came to 4 bases and at J to 8 bases, leaving 8 bases not matched to a gene. The V gene's germline CDR1 is SGHKS and CDR2 YYEKEE (reference sequence). The DNA of the CDR3 is TGTGCCAGCAGCCTCTCCAGGGGGCGTTATTCACCCCTCCACTTT. Its translation: CASSLSRGRYSPLHF.

The rearrangement uses TRBV9 and TRBJ1-5; no clear D. Germline V gene data show CDR1 as SGDLS and CDR2 as YYNGEE. V was trimmed by 3 bases and J by 10 bases, leaving 14 bases between them. The CDR3 runs 13 residues. The CDR3 region is CASSAFPNSPQHF. CDR3 nucleotide sequence: TGTGCCAGCAGCGCCTTTCCTAATTCCCCCCAGCATTTT.

This clone was seen a single time. The chain joins TRBV9 to TRBJ1-1, with D tentatively TRBD1 (5 bases). This CDR3 has 13 residues. V lost 4 bases and J lost 7, with 14 bases in between. CDR1 is SGDLS and CDR2 is YYNGEE in the germline V gene. CDR3 nucleotide sequence: TGTGCCAGCAGCCCACACAGGAGGGGTGAAGCTTTCTTT. As protein: CASSPHRRGEAFF.

The gene calls are TRBV14 and TRBJ2-5; D not resolved. V shed 0 bases and J shed 4 bases, with 12 bases lying between them. Germline CDR1 and CDR2: SGHDN and FVKESK. The length of the CDR3 is 15 residues. CDR3 sequence: CASSQDTSVIETQYF. The CDR3 DNA sequence: TGTGCCAGCAGCCAAGATACCAGCGTAATAGAGACCCAGTACTTC.

The chain links TRBV28 to TRBJ1-2; a possible D gene is TRBD1 (6 bases). In germline, CDR1 is MDHEN, CDR2 SYDVKM. The length of the CDR3 is 14 residues. V was pared by 3 bases and J by 4 bases, with 12 bases between. The CDR3 loop is CASSFTQGFYGYTF. The CDR3 bases are TGTGCCAGCAGTTTTACTCAGGGGTTCTATGGCTACACCTTC.

V usage is TRBV5-1 and J usage is TRBJ2-1, with 11 bases fitting TRBD2. The CDR3 runs to 15 residues. Germline CDR1 is SGHRS and CDR2 is YFSETQ. V was pared by 1 base and J by 6 bases, with 3 bases of the junction left unmatched. CDR3 bases: TGCGCCAGCAGCTTGTCTCTAGCGGGAGGCAATGAGCAGTTCTTC. As protein: CASSLSLAGGNEQFF.

The chain links TRBV6-1 to TRBJ1-4; the D is unclear. Germline CDR1 is MNHNS and CDR2 is SASEGT. The germline V and J ends were trimmed by 3 bases and 9 bases, with 14 bases remaining between them. CDR3 length: 14 residues. The CDR3 loop reads CASSDPPQLQKLFF. For the CDR3, the DNA is TGTGCCAGCAGTGATCCCCCCCAACTCCAAAAACTGTTTTTT.

This clone was counted only a few times. This chain connects TRBV11-3 to TRBJ2-1, with 10 nucleotides matching TRBD2. CDR3 length: 15 amino acids. Trimming removed 5 bases from V and 2 bases from J; junction bases left unmatched: 3. The V gene's germline CDR1 is SGHNT and CDR2 YENEEA. The CDR3, as DNA: TGTGCCAGCAGCCAGAGCGGGGGGGCCTACAATGAGCAGTTCTTC. Protein product: CASSQSGGAYNEQFF. The entire variable domain, with the rest obtained from reference TRBV11-3 and TRBJ2-1, is as follows: EAGVVQSPRYKIIEKKQPVAFWCNPISGHNTLYWYLQNLGQGPELLIRYENEEAVDDSQLPKDRFSAERLKGVDSTLKIQPAELGDSAVYLCASSQSGGAYNEQFFGPGTRLTVL.

The V call is TRBV18, the J call TRBJ2-3; D gene ambiguous. Trimming removed 0 bases from V and 3 bases from J, with 7 bases in between. The CDR3 contains 14 residues. The germline gives CDR1 KGHSH, CDR2 LQKENI. CDR3 region: CASSPPSKTDTQYF. CDR3 bases: TGTGCCAGCTCACCACCGAGTAAAACAGATACGCAGTATTTT.

V is TRBV6-1 and J is TRBJ1-5; perhaps TRBD1 as D (6 bases). Germline V CDR1 and CDR2: MNHNS, SASEGT. V lost 4 bases to trimming and J lost 2 bases, with 15 bases between them. The CDR3 loop spans 16 amino acids. The DNA of the CDR3 is TGTGCCAGCAGTGGATCTACAGGGTATGGCAATCAGCCCCAGCATTTT. As protein: CASSGSTGYGNQPQHF.

The rearrangement joins TRBV7-3 to TRBJ2-2, with 8 bases identical to TRBD1. Per the germline V gene, CDR1 is SGHTA and CDR2 is FQGTGA. Unmatched junction bases numbered 8, after V lost 5 bases and J lost 6 bases. The CDR3 loop spans 15 amino acids. The CDR3 nucleotides read TGTGCCAGCAGCCCCGGACAGGGTAGTGCCGGGGAGCTGTTTTTT. It yields the protein CASSPGQGSAGELFF.

This clone has just a few counts. The V and J genes are TRBV2 and TRBJ1-1; D possibly corresponds to TRBD1 (6 bases). Germline CDR1 SNHLY, CDR2 FYNNEI. CDR3 size: 14 residues. V was trimmed by 7 bases and J by 0 bases, leaving 12 bases between them. CDR3 protein: CASTTGLMNTEAFF. The CDR3, as DNA: TGTGCCAGCACCACAGGGCTTATGAACACTGAAGCTTTCTTT.

This clone was found once. V usage is TRBV5-1 and J usage is TRBJ1-3, with 10 positions matching TRBD1. The length of the CDR3 is 17 residues. Per the germline V gene, CDR1 is SGHRS and CDR2 is YFSETQ. V dropped 3 bases and J dropped 0; count of bases not matched to a gene: 6. Here the CDR3 reads CASSSETGGNSGNTIYF. Here the CDR3 DNA reads TGCGCCAGCAGCTCGGAGACAGGGGGCAACTCTGGAAACACCATATATTTT.

V usage is TRBV18 and J usage is TRBJ2-1; 7 bases fit TRBD2. Germline V gene data show CDR1 as KGHSH and CDR2 as LQKENI. V shed 2 bases and J 8 bases; nucleotides not matched to a gene: 6. This CDR3 contains 14 residues. This CDR3 reads CASSPASGRDEQFF. CDR3 nucleotide sequence: TGTGCCAGCTCACCAGCTAGCGGTCGCGATGAGCAGTTCTTC.

The genes are TRBV7-9 and TRBJ2-1, with 9 bases fitting TRBD2. The J segment lost 7 bases and the V segment lost 5 bases, leaving 12 bases of the junction unmatched. Germline V gives CDR1 SEHNR, CDR2 FQNEAQ (reference sequence). This CDR3 has 16 residues. The chain's CDR3 is CASSILAGSKGNEQFF. As DNA, the CDR3 is TGTGCCAGCAGCATTCTAGCGGGATCTAAGGGGAATGAGCAGTTCTTC.

This rearrangement joins TRBV7-3 to TRBJ2-1, with 12 bases matching TRBD2. CDR1 is SGHTA and CDR2 is FQGTGA in the germline V gene. The CDR3 sequence is 15 residues long. Trimming at V came to 5 bases and at J to 7 bases, leaving 6 bases not matched to a gene. The CDR3 here is CASSPGLAGKNEQFF. The CDR3 bases are TGTGCCAGCAGCCCAGGACTAGCGGGGAAGAATGAGCAGTTCTTC.

Only one count was recorded for this clone. The chain employs TRBV9 and TRBJ2-5; the D is unclear. Germline assignment: CDR1 SGDLS and CDR2 YYNGEE. This CDR3 is 12 amino acids long. The V and J ends lost 4 bases and 5 bases respectively, with 9 bases between them. This CDR3 is CASSTHGETQYF. The CDR3 nucleotides read TGTGCCAGCAGCACCCACGGGGAGACCCAGTACTTC.

This rearrangement joins TRBV9 to TRBJ1-3; weak D call: TRBD1 (5 bases). The germline V gene has CDR1 SGDLS and CDR2 YYNGEE. The CDR3 is 16 amino acids. Deletions cut 4 bases from V and 1 base from J, with 15 bases between. The CDR3 protein is CASSTGVVPSGNTIYF. CDR3 nucleotide sequence: TGTGCCAGCAGCACAGGCGTGGTCCCGTCTGGAAACACCATATATTTT.

The J gene is TRBJ2-3, the V gene TRBV11-2; 8 bases are shared with TRBD2. Looked up from germline, CDR1 is SGHAT and CDR2 is FQNNGV. V dropped 7 bases and J dropped 5; count of bases not matched to a gene: 8. This CDR3 is 14 amino acids long. The CDR3 nucleotides read TGTGCCAGCATCCCAGGGGCGGGGGGAGATACGCAGTATTTT. Its protein is CASIPGAGGDTQYF.

The chain employs TRBV7-8 and TRBJ1-2; D gene uncertain. Germline V gives CDR1 SGHVS, CDR2 FQNEAQ. Trimming stripped 6 bases from V and 0 bases from J, with 8 bases between. The CDR3 contains 13 residues. CDR3 in DNA: TGTGCCAGCAGTTCCTATACTAACTATGGCTACACCTTC. This codes for CASSSYTNYGYTF.

This clone appeared once. The genes are TRBV11-3 and TRBJ2-3; no clear D gene. The CDR3 totals 13 residues. Trimming took 1 base from V and 2 from J, leaving 4 bases between them. Germline lookup yields CDR1 SGHNT and CDR2 YENEEA. The CDR3 protein is CASSLANTDTQYF. The CDR3 DNA follows: TGTGCCAGCAGCTTAGCAAACACAGATACGCAGTATTTT.

V and J are TRBV27 and TRBJ1-2; the D gene is possibly TRBD1 (6 bases). The ends were cut back, 8 bases at V and 2 bases at J, with 18 bases in the middle. The CDR3 length is 15 residues. The germline gives CDR1 MNHEY, CDR2 SMNVEV (reference sequence). Here the CDR3 reads CASRLTGLINYGYTF. The CDR3 DNA reads as TGTGCCAGCCGACTGACAGGATTAATAAACTATGGCTACACCTTC.

The chain uses TRBV7-2 and TRBJ2-2, with 8 bases lining up with TRBD2. Germline V gene lookup returns CDR1 SGHTA and CDR2 FQGNSA. V lost 2 bases, J lost 6 bases, and 5 bases stayed unmatched. The CDR3 is 15 amino acids. The CDR3 DNA reads TGTGCCAGCAGCTTATTCGGGGGGGTCGCCGGGGAGCTGTTTTTT. Translating it yields CASSLFGGVAGELFF.